This record covers a single T cell receptor beta chain. Its antigen is not known. Generated by immunoSEQ multiplex PCR, the TCRdb table keeps only in-frame clones and is missing some. Of approximately 14,000 clones detected, about 98% appear once; the ten largest clones hold roughly 0.41%. This sample is drawn from a study of monozygotic twins with cystic fibrosis. Whole-study findings and limits: Median Simpson clonality of roughly 0.0093 suggested naive T cells predominated. V usage most resembled the co-twin in 13 of 16 pairs. Monozygotic CF twins shared more identical nucleotide clonotypes than unrelated patients. No link emerged between shared CDR3 counts and age, concordance or severity.

The sequencing input was blood. This receptor was identified in a girl aged 2-15 years with cystic fibrosis.

This CDR3 is CAISRSGTGLPYEAFF. The CDR3 DNA follows: TGTGCCATCAGTAGATCCGGAACAGGCCTTCCTTATGAAGCTTTCTTT. This chain links TRBV10-3 with TRBJ1-1; D perhaps matches TRBD1 (5 bases). With 5 bases removed from V and 7 bases from J, the gap between germline ends came to 23 bases. The CDR3 runs 16 residues. Germline V lookup: CDR1 ENHRY, CDR2 SYGVKD.